These T cell receptor beta chains were read from a single sample in a study of shared clonotypes between healthy human individuals. Measured with immunoSEQ multiplex PCR; TCRdb has only the in-frame clones, and not every one. Seen here are roughly 2.5 million clones, roughly nine tenths observed once, and the top ten hold over 0.12%. Sequencing was performed on naive CD4+ T cells sorted from blood. These receptors were taken from a man aged 18 to 29 in good health. Each CDR3 is given without its conserved first and last residue. Each record gives: CDR3 length, V gene, CDR3 protein.

CDR3 length: 13
V gene: TRBV4-1
CDR3 protein: ASSQDPGGAGELF

CDR3 length: 12
V gene: TRBV4-1
CDR3 protein: ASSQEGQPYGYT

CDR3 length: 10
V gene: TRBV10-2
CDR3 protein: ASKPAGNTIY

CDR3 length: 14
V gene: TRBV11-2
CDR3 protein: ASSLARASGRDEQF

CDR3 length: 14
V gene: TRBV30
CDR3 protein: AWSDLTSGRVDEQF

CDR3 length: 13
V gene: TRBV5-1
CDR3 protein: ASSLLADPLEGYT

CDR3 length: 12
V gene: TRBV6-5
CDR3 protein: ASSYMGGTGELF

CDR3 length: 13
V gene: TRBV5-1
CDR3 protein: ASSLDRDFYNEQF

CDR3 length: 12
V gene: TRBV6-1
CDR3 protein: ASIIRDRDYEQY

CDR3 length: 13
V gene: TRBV21-1
CDR3 protein: ASSVSTGGNTEAF